Each of the 22 T cell receptor beta chains below was sequenced from the same sample in a study of CD8+CD57+ T cells in acquired aplastic anemia. It was genomic DNA that served as the template for profiling TCR beta VDJ and CDR3. MiXCR, run by TCRdb on the reads, gives a single entry per CDR3 protein. The table shows about 120,000 distinct CDR3 sequences, with approximately 40% occurring only once. Patients chosen for sequencing had shown CD8+CD57+ cell expansion by flow cytometry. The sequencing input was sorted CD4+, CD8+, or CD8+CD57+ T cells (not recorded which) from PBMCs. The source of these receptors is a human donor with aplastic anemia.

The gene calls are TRBV24-1 and TRBJ1-2; D call uncertain. Germline V gene lookup returns CDR1 KGHDR and CDR2 SFDVKD. V lost 7 bases, J lost 14 bases, and 10 bases lay in between. The CDR3 covers 9 residues. As DNA, the CDR3 is TGTGCCACCAGAGGAGCCAGAACCTTC. Protein sequence: CATRGARTF.

This clonotype was found once. The rearrangement links TRBV12-3 or TRBV12-4 to TRBJ1-2; D call uncertain. There are 14 residues in the CDR3. Trimming removed 0 bases at V and 2 bases at J, with 7 bases between. CDR3 protein: CASSLARVNYGYTF. The CDR3 nucleotides are TGTGCCAGCAGTTTAGCGCGGGTGAACTATGGCTACACCTTC.

This clonotype was recorded at least ten times. The chain is built from TRBV24-1 and TRBJ1-2; D may be TRBD1 (5 bases). Trimming cost V 7 bases and J 7 bases, with 12 bases left between them. CDR1 is KGHDR, CDR2 SFDVKD, per germline. This CDR3 contains 12 residues. CDR3 residues: CATSQIRGGYTF. The CDR3 DNA sequence: TGTGCCACCAGCCAGATAAGGGGTGGCTACACCTTC.

The chain has TRBV4-2 and TRBJ1-1; D unresolved. Germline CDR1 is LGHNA and CDR2 is YNFKEQ. V lost 0 bases to trimming and J lost 0 bases, with 8 bases between them. The CDR3 is 15 amino acids. In DNA, the CDR3 is TGTGCCAGCAGCCAAGAACCGGGGATGAACACTGAAGCTTTCTTT. The encoded protein is CASSQEPGMNTEAFF.

This clonotype was counted many times. The chain uses TRBV20-1 and TRBJ1-4; tentative D call: TRBD1 (6 bases). CDR1 is DFQATT, CDR2 SNEGSKA, per germline (reference sequence). The V end lost 0 bases, the J end lost 6 bases, and 17 bases lay between the germline ends. The CDR3 is 16 residues long. This chain's CDR3 is CSARDPLGGGYEKLFF. The CDR3 DNA reads TGCAGTGCTAGAGATCCCCTCGGAGGGGGGTATGAAAAACTGTTTTTT.

This clonotype has more than one count but fewer than ten. With a much larger clone just one base away, this may be a read error. The J gene is TRBJ2-1, the V gene TRBV20-1, with 9 positions matching TRBD1. There are 13 residues in the CDR3. Germline CDR1 is DFQATT and CDR2 is SNEGSKA (reference sequence). The DNA for the CDR3 is TGCAGTGCCCCAGACAGGGGGAATAATGTGCAGTTCTTC. Protein: CSAPDRGNNVQFF.

The table lists this clonotype with many counts. The J gene is TRBJ1-1, the V gene TRBV11-1; D perhaps matches TRBD1 (6 bases). CDR3 length: 12 residues. V shed 1 base and J shed 11 bases, with 11 bases lying between them. Germline V gene sequence: CDR1 SGHAT, CDR2 FQDESV (reference sequence). This CDR3 reads CASSLGTVNAFF. DNA for the CDR3: TGTGCCAGCAGCTTAGGGACAGTAAATGCTTTCTTT.

Notes on this clonotype: One end of the junction fails to match germline, which may point to a read error. The chain combines TRBV2 with TRBJ1-5; D remains ambiguous. The CDR3 is made up of 15 amino acids. Germline CDR1 reads SNHLY; CDR2 reads FYNNEI. The CDR3 DNA is TGTGCCAGCAGTGAAGCAGCCTTGAGCGATCAGCCCCAGCATTTC. Protein product: CASSEAALSDQPQHF.

This clonotype was detected only once. This may stem from a read error, because a much larger clone lies one nucleotide away. The chain recombines TRBV23-1 with TRBJ2-7, with D perhaps assigned TRBD1 or TRBD2 (5 bases each). TRBV23-1 belongs to the ORF category, with a function that is uncertain. The CDR3 runs 16 residues. This CDR3 is CASSLGRDLFSYERYF. As DNA, the CDR3 is TGCGCCAGCAGTCTTGGAAGGGACCTTTTCTCCTACGAGCGGTACTTC.

This clonotype was seen many times. This sequence joins TRBV10-3 and TRBJ2-7, with D hard to call. The V gene's germline CDR1 is ENHRY and CDR2 SYGVKD. Trimming left V 3 bases short and J 6 bases short, with 6 bases between. The CDR3 is 11 residues long. For the CDR3, the DNA is TGTGCCATCAGTGATAACGTCGAGCAGTACTTC. Translating it yields CAISDNVEQYF.

This clonotype has more than one count but fewer than ten. The chain employs TRBV7-8 and TRBJ2-7; D may be TRBD2 (5 bases). Between the trimmed V and J ends, which lost 5 bases and 2 bases, there was a span of 13 bases. This CDR3 comprises 14 residues. The germline gives CDR1 SGHVS, CDR2 FQNEAQ. In DNA form, the CDR3 reads TGTGCCAGCAGCCCCCGGGATGGCGCCTACGAGCAGTACTTC. This translates into CASSPRDGAYEQYF.

This sequence joins TRBV7-2 and TRBJ1-3; 10 bases align to TRBD1. The germline V gene encodes CDR1 SGHTA and CDR2 FQGNSA. The CDR3 consists of 14 residues. Losses at the gene ends were 5 bases for V and 8 bases for J; bases not matched to a gene: 6. The CDR3 region has the DNA TGTGCCAGCAGCCGTGACAGGGGGCAGGACACCATATATTTT. This encodes CASSRDRGQDTIYF.

The CDR3 region is CASSSLAGGPDTQYF. The CDR3 region has the DNA TGCGCCAGCAGTTCACTAGCGGGGGGCCCAGATACGCAGTATTTT. The chain is built from TRBV5-1 and TRBJ2-3, with 12 bases aligning to TRBD2. Germline V CDR1 and CDR2: SGHRS, YFSETQ. J gave up 4 bases and V 5 bases, and 5 bases lay outside the gene matches. CDR3 size: 15 residues.

This clonotype was detected once. The chain has TRBV11-1 and TRBJ1-4, with 10 bases matching TRBD1. Germline V gene lookup returns CDR1 SGHAT and CDR2 FQDESV (reference sequence). The ends lost 5 bases at V and 5 bases at J; junction bases unmatched: 14. This CDR3 has 18 residues. The CDR3 protein is CASSANARPGQGNEKLFF. CDR3 DNA: TGTGCCAGCAGCGCTAACGCTAGGCCGGGACAGGGGAATGAAAAACTGTTTTTT.

This sequence joins TRBV29-1 and TRBJ2-3; D unresolved. Trimming took 0 bases from V and 3 from J, leaving 10 bases between them. Per the germline V gene, CDR1 is SQVTM and CDR2 is ANQGSEA. The CDR3 loop spans 14 amino acids. CDR3 sequence: CSVEDRAGTDTQYF. For the CDR3, the DNA is TGCAGCGTTGAAGACCGGGCCGGGACAGATACGCAGTATTTT.

This clonotype was picked up many times. The chain joins TRBV20-1 to TRBJ1-1, with no clear D. V lost 1 base and J 1 base, leaving 19 bases between the germline ends. CDR1 and CDR2 from the germline V gene are DFQATT and SNEGSKA (reference sequence). This CDR3 spans 17 amino acids. The CDR3 loop is CSARGRGYGVRNTEAFF. CDR3 nucleotides: TGCAGTGCTAGAGGTAGAGGGTACGGAGTGAGGAACACTGAAGCTTTCTTT.

This clonotype has at least ten counts. The rearrangement links TRBV14 to TRBJ1-6; weak D call: TRBD1 (5 bases). CDR1 and CDR2 (germline): SGHDN, FVKESK. The CDR3 is 18 amino acids. With 0 bases removed from V and 4 bases from J, the gap between germline ends came to 16 bases. DNA of the CDR3: TGTGCCAGCAGCCAAGAACAGGAATATGGGACTTATAATTCACCCCTCCACTTT. Its translation is CASSQEQEYGTYNSPLHF.

This chain links TRBV19 with TRBJ1-2, with 8 bases aligning to TRBD1. V shed 5 bases and J 4 bases; nucleotides not matched to a gene: 9. The CDR3 has 15 residues. Germline V lookup: CDR1 LNHDA, CDR2 SQIVND (reference sequence). This chain's CDR3 is CASSSQGVSSYGYTF. The CDR3 region has the DNA TGTGCCAGTAGTTCACAGGGGGTATCGTCCTATGGCTACACCTTC.

V usage is TRBV29-1 and J usage is TRBJ1-2, with 10 bases identical to TRBD1. CDR3 size: 13 residues. Germline CDR1 SQVTM, CDR2 ANQGSEA. V lost 4 bases, J lost 8 bases, and 7 bases stayed unmatched. CDR3 in DNA: TGCAGCGTTGTTCGGACAGGGGGTCGCGGCTACACCTTC. Amino acids: CSVVRTGGRGYTF.

At least ten counts were recorded for this clonotype. The gene calls are TRBV24-1 and TRBJ2-5; the D gene is possibly TRBD2 (5 bases). V gave up 6 bases and J gave up 4 bases, with 8 bases separating them. Germline-derived CDR1 and CDR2 are KGHDR and SFDVKD. The CDR3 loop spans 12 amino acids. The CDR3 nucleotides are TGTGCCACCAGTCGACGGGGAGAGACCCAGTACTTC. It codes for CATSRRGETQYF.

This clonotype occurred many times. The V and J genes are TRBV6-5 and TRBJ2-1; 7 bases map to TRBD1. Germline CDR1 and CDR2: MNHEY and SVGAGI. The CDR3 loop spans 13 amino acids. V shed 3 bases and J 12 bases; nucleotides not matched to a gene: 8. CDR3 bases: TGTGCCAGCAGTTATGAACGGGACAGCGGGCAGTTCTTC. Protein: CASSYERDSGQFF.

V is TRBV19 and J is TRBJ1-5; tentatively, D is TRBD1 (5 bases). Germline lookup yields CDR1 LNHDA and CDR2 SQIVND (reference sequence). Trimming pared 9 bases from V and 4 bases from J, leaving 19 bases between. The CDR3 loop spans 15 amino acids. The CDR3 loop is CASSPGTPGNQPQHF. The CDR3 DNA reads as TGTGCCAGCAGTCCCGGGACCCCAGGGAATCAGCCCCAGCATTTT.